The T cell receptor (beta chain) under discussion was sequenced for a study of metastatic and nonmetastatic thyroid tumors. The study, taken as a whole, reports: In both blood and tumor samples, TCR beta diversity was reported significantly higher for malignant than benign nodules.

Trimming cost V 5 bases and J 5 bases, with 20 bases left between them. The CDR3 extends over 16 amino acids. Germline V gene lookup returns CDR1 MNHEY and CDR2 SVGEGT. The authors' processing: Researchers built a distant-metastasis classifier for papillary thyroid cancer that drew on CDR3 differences across clinicopathological groups. Using MiXCR, TCRdb reanalyzed the PCR reads. The V and J calls and clone size are TCRdb's, not the authors'. The sample includes 30,000 to 45,000 clones, less than 25% of them seen just once. This clone was detected a few times. The antigen remains undetermined. Each patient went into thyroid surgery without having received any treatment.

This sequence originates from a female donor with papillary thyroid cancer or a benign thyroid nodule (not recorded which). Some clones in this sample may be carry-over from other donors' samples. What was sequenced was blood. The chain is built from TRBV6-2 or TRBV6-3 and TRBJ2-3; D is unresolved. CDR3: CASSRSGGRALDTQYF. CDR3 bases: TGTGCCAGCAGTAGGTCCGGCGGTAGGGCCCTAGATACGCAGTATTTT.